This T cell receptor (beta chain) derives from a study of cytomegalovirus exposure and HLA in healthy donors. Study at large: Just over 80% of 300 to 450 genotyped donors fell in the Caucasian-associated ancestry cluster. General study results and limits: A later look showed TCR association rates differing by HLA locus, highest for DRB1 and lowest for HLA-C.

The CDR3 is 12 amino acids. Trimming took off 4 bases at V and 6 bases at J, with 12 bases between the two ends. Germline assignment: CDR1 GTSNPN and CDR2 SVGIG (reference sequence). Donors likely had unrecorded immune exposures despite being nominally healthy when sampled. Comments on this clone: Its antigen remains unidentified.

With 60 Vbeta and 13 Jbeta primers, the PCR was carried out. Clones were sequenced by immunoSEQ multiplex PCR, and TCRdb holds only the in-frame ones, with some missing. The sample comprises 140,000 or so clones, about two thirds of which are singletons, and approximately 2% rests with the top ten. The clonotype comes from a middle-aged man in good health and CMV-seronegative. The sequenced sample consisted of PBMCs. J is TRBJ1-1 and V is TRBV30; D remains unclear. The CDR3 reads CAWNSGSPEAFF. As DNA, the CDR3 is TGTGCCTGGAATTCCGGGAGCCCTGAAGCTTTCTTT. Full variable domain (outside the CDR3, taken from reference TRBV30 and TRBJ1-1): SQTIHQWPATLVQPVGSPLSLECTVEGTSNPNLYWYRQAAGRGLQLLFYSVGIGQISSEVPQNLSASRPQDRQFILSSKKLLLSDSGFYLCAWNSGSPEAFFGQGTRLTVV.